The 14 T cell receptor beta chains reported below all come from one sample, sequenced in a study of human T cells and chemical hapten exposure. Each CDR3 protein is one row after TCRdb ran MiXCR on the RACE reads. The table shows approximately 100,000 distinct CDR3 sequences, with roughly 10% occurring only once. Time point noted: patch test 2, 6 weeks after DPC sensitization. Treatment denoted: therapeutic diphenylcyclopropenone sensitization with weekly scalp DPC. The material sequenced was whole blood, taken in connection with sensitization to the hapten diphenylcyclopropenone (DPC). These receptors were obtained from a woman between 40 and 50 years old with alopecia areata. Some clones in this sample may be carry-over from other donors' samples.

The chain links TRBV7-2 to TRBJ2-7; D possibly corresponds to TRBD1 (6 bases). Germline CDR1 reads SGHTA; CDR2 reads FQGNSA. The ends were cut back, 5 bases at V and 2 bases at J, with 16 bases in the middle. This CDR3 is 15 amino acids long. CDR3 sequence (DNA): TGTGCCAGCAGCGAGGCCGCAGGGGATACCTACGAGCAGTACTTC. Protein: CASSEAAGDTYEQYF.

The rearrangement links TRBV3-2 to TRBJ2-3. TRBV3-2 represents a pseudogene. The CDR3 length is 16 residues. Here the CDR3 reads CASSQVGYASTDTQYF. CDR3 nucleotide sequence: TGTGCCAGCAGCCAAGTGGGGTACGCTAGCACAGATACGCAGTATTTT.

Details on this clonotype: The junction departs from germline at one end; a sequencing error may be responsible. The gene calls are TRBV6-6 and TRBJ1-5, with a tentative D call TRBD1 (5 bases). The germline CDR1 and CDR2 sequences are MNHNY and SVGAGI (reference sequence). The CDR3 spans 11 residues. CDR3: CASSYSDTTYF. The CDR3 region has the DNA TGTGCCAGCAGTTACTCGGACACAACTTATTTT.

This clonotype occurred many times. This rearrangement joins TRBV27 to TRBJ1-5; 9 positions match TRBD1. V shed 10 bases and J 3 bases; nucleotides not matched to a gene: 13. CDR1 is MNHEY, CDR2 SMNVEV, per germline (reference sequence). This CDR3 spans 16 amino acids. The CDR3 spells CATRPAWTGDNQPQHF. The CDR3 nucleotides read TGTGCCACCCGCCCCGCCTGGACAGGGGACAATCAGCCCCAGCATTTT.

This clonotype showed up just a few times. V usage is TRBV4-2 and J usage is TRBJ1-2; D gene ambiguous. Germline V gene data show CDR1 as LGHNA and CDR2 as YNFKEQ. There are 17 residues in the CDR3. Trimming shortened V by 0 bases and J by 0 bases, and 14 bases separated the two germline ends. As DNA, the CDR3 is TGTGCCAGCAGCCAAGAAGACTCGCGCCCGGCTAACTATGGCTACACCTTC. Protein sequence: CASSQEDSRPANYGYTF.

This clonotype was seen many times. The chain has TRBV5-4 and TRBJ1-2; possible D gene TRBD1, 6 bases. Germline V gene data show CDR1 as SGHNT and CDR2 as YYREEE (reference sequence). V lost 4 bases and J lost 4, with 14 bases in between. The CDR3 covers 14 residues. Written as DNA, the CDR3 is TGTGCCAGCAGCCTTTACAGGGATTTCTATGGCTACACCTTC. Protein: CASSLYRDFYGYTF.

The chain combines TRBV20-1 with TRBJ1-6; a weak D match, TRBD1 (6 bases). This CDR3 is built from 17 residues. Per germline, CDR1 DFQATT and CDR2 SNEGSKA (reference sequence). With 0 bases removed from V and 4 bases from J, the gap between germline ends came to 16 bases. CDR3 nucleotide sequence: TGCAGTGCTAGAGATCGGGCCAGGGGCTATTATAATTCACCCCTCCACTTT. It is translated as CSARDRARGYYNSPLHF.

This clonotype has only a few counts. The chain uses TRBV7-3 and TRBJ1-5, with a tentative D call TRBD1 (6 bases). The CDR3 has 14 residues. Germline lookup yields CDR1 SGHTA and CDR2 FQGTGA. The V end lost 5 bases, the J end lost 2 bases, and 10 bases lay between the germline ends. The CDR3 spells CASSPGGGNQPQHF. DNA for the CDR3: TGTGCCAGCAGCCCCGGGGGCGGCAATCAGCCCCAGCATTTT.

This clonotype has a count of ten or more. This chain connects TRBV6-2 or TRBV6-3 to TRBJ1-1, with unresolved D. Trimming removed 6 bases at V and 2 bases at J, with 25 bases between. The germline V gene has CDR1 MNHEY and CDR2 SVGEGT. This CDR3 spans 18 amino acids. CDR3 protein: CASRVAGPILQLNTEAFF. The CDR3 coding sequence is TGTGCCAGCAGAGTTGCTGGCCCCATCCTACAGCTCAACACTGAAGCTTTCTTT.

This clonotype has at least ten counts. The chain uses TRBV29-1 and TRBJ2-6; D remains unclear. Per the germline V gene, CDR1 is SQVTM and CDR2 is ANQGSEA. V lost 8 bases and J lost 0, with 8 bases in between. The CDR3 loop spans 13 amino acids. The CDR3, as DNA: TGCAGCTTCCGTTCCTCTGGGGCCAACGTCCTGACTTTC. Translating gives CSFRSSGANVLTF.

CDR3 sequence reads: CASSLGGLTTGELFF. The CDR3, as DNA: TGTGCCAGCAGCTTAGGCGGACTAACCACCGGGGAGCTGTTTTTT. The rearrangement uses TRBV7-9 and TRBJ2-2; perhaps TRBD2 as D (6 bases). Per the germline V gene, CDR1 is SEHNR and CDR2 is FQNEAQ (reference sequence). The CDR3 is 15 amino acids. V was pared by 1 base and J by 4 bases, with 10 bases between.

In DNA, the CDR3 is TGTGCCAGCAGCCAAGTCGCAGGGCCAAGGAACGAGCAGTACTTC. Its translation is CASSQVAGPRNEQYF. The chain is built from TRBV3-1 and TRBJ2-7, with D possibly being TRBD1 (5 bases). Trimming stripped 1 base from V and 5 bases from J, with 15 bases between. The CDR3 contains 15 residues. Germline CDR1 is LGHDT and CDR2 is YNNKEL (reference sequence).

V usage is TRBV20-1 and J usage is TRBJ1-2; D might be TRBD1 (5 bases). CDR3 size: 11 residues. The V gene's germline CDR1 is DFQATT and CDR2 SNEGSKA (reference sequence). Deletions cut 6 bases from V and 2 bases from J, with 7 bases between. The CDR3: CSARQNYGYTF. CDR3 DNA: TGCAGTGCGCGACAGAACTATGGCTACACCTTC.

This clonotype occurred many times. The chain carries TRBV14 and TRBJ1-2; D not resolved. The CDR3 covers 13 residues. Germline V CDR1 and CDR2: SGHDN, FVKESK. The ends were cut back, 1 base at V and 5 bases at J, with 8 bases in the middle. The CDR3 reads CASSQVLGYGYTF. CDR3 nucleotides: TGTGCCAGCAGCCAAGTTTTGGGGTATGGCTACACCTTC.